The 18 T cell receptor beta chains listed next were all sequenced from one sample in a study of blood T cell repertoires in COVID-19. Profiling relied on immunoSEQ multiplex PCR, and the TCRdb table lists in-frame clones only, not all of them. The sample lists tens of thousands of clones, 88% occurring once. The sequencing sample was made of peripheral blood. The receptor set was obtained from a human donor in a cohort sampled during active COVID-19.

This chain links TRBV5-1 with TRBJ1-1; maybe TRBD1 (6 bases). V was trimmed by 1 base and J by 0 bases, leaving 16 bases between them. Per germline, CDR1 SGHRS and CDR2 YFSETQ. CDR3 length: 17 amino acids. The CDR3 protein is CASSLSMRGQMNTEAFF. In DNA, the CDR3 is TGCGCCAGCAGCTTGAGTATGCGGGGGCAGATGAACACTGAAGCTTTCTTT.

The CDR3 protein is CASSPTGGRAGRAPRTNEQFF. The CDR3, as DNA: TGTGCCAGCAGCCCAACAGGGGGCAGAGCCGGGAGGGCCCCCCGGACTAATGAGCAGTTCTTC. This chain links TRBV7-3 with TRBJ2-1; possible D gene TRBD1, 9 bases. CDR3 length: 21 amino acids. Germline CDR1 is SGHTA and CDR2 is FQGTGA. V lost 5 bases, J lost 7 bases, and 36 bases lay in between.

This rearrangement joins TRBV6-2 or TRBV6-3 to TRBJ2-1; 7 nucleotides line up with TRBD2. V lost 0 bases and J lost 4; bases outside the gene matches: 9. The CDR3 extends over 17 amino acids. The germline CDR1 and CDR2 sequences are MNHEY and SVGEGT. In nucleotides, the CDR3 is TGTGCCAGCAGTTACTCTCGGCGGGAGAACCTATACAATGAGCAGTTCTTC. It is translated as CASSYSRRENLYNEQFF.

This clone was seen a single time. This sequence joins TRBV9 and TRBJ2-2, with D possibly TRBD1 on 6 matching bases. CDR3 length: 15 amino acids. Trimming left V 1 base short and J 5 bases short, with 12 bases between. Germline assignment: CDR1 SGDLS and CDR2 YYNGEE. In nucleotides, the CDR3 is TGTGCCAGCAGCGTAACCCAGGGGTCGACCGGGGAGCTGTTTTTT. It encodes CASSVTQGSTGELFF. Full variable domain (remainder filled in from reference TRBV9 and TRBJ2-2): DSGVTQTPKHLITATGQRVTLRCSPRSGDLSVYWYQQSLDQGLQFLIQYYNGEERAKGNILERFSAQQFPDLHSELNLSSLELGDSALYFCASSVTQGSTGELFFGEGSRLTVL.

The rearrangement joins TRBV19 to TRBJ2-1; 8 bases match TRBD2. Germline assignment: CDR1 LNHDA and CDR2 SQIVND (reference sequence). This CDR3 region has 15 residues. The junction had 19 bases not matched to a gene; V was cut back by 6 bases and J by 15 bases. DNA of the CDR3: TGTGCCAGTAGCCTCGACGGGCAGGCCGGGACTAGTAGGTTCTTC. Amino acids: CASSLDGQAGTSRFF. The whole variable domain, remainder taken from reference TRBV19 and TRBJ2-1, is DGGITQSPKYLFRKEGQNVTLSCEQNLNHDAMYWYRQDPGQGLRLIYYSQIVNDFQKGDIAEGYSVSREKKESFPLTVTSAQKNPTAFYLCASSLDGQAGTSRFFGPGTRLTVL.

V gene TRBV25-1 combines with J gene TRBJ2-7; no clear D gene. CDR3 size: 14 residues. Trimming shortened V by 5 bases and J by 0 bases, and 11 bases separated the two germline ends. Germline V gives CDR1 MGHDK, CDR2 SYGVNS. The CDR3 region has the DNA TGTGCCAGCAGTCTGCTAAGGAGCTCCTACGAGCAGTACTTC. As protein: CASSLLRSSYEQYF.

This clone was counted between two and nine times. This rearrangement joins TRBV2 to TRBJ1-5; D is ambiguous. V lost 2 bases and J lost 3, with 14 bases in between. The CDR3 is 16 residues long. Germline V lookup: CDR1 SNHLY, CDR2 FYNNEI. For the CDR3, the DNA is TGTGCCAGCAGTGAATTGGAGGGCCGGAACAATCAGCCCCAGCATTTT. It specifies CASSELEGRNNQPQHF.

The gene calls are TRBV5-5 and TRBJ2-5, with D perhaps TRBD2 (6 bases). Trimming shortened V by 3 bases and J by 0 bases, and 9 bases separated the two germline ends. The CDR3 covers 14 residues. CDR1 is SGHKS, CDR2 YYEKEE, per germline (reference sequence). The CDR3 here is CASSSRTNQETQYF. The DNA for the CDR3 is TGTGCCAGCAGCTCCCGGACTAACCAAGAGACCCAGTACTTC. The full variable domain, completed using reference TRBV5-5 and TRBJ2-5, is DAGVTQSPTHLIKTRGQQVTLRCSPISGHKSVSWYQQVLGQGPQFIFQYYEKEERGRGNFPDRFSARQFPNYSSELNVNALLLGDSALYLCASSSRTNQETQYFGPGTRLLVL.

The genes are TRBV3-1 (or the pseudogene TRBV3-2) and TRBJ2-7, with a weak D call TRBD2 (7 bases). From germline, CDR1 is LGHDT and CDR2 YNNKEL (reference sequence). V was pared by 2 bases and J by 4 bases, with 12 bases between. The CDR3 is 14 amino acids. Written as DNA, the CDR3 is TGTGCCAGCAGCCAAAGGGGGGGCGATTACGAGCAGTACTTC. Amino acid sequence: CASSQRGGDYEQYF.

The rearrangement joins TRBV11-2 to TRBJ2-7; 10 nucleotides align to TRBD2. J was trimmed by 2 bases and V by 4 bases; bases with no gene match: 5. The CDR3 has 15 amino acids. Germline CDR1 is SGHAT and CDR2 is FQNNGV. CDR3 DNA sequence: TGTGCCAGCAGCTCATTAAGCGGGAGGGCCTACGAGCAGTACTTC. It translates to CASSSLSGRAYEQYF. The whole variable domain, remainder taken from reference TRBV11-2 and TRBJ2-7, is EAGVAQSPRYKIIEKRQSVAFWCNPISGHATLYWYQQILGQGPKLLIQFQNNGVVDDSQLPKDRFSAERLKGVDSTLKIQPAKLEDSAVYLCASSSLSGRAYEQYFGPGTRLTVT.

This chain uses TRBV5-4 with TRBJ1-1, with D unclear. V was trimmed by 3 bases and J by 1 base, leaving 10 bases between them. The CDR3 spans 14 residues. The germline V gene encodes CDR1 SGHNT and CDR2 YYREEE (reference sequence). CDR3 amino acids: CASSWRAENTEAFF. CDR3 coding DNA: TGTGCCAGCAGCTGGAGGGCGGAGAACACTGAAGCTTTCTTT.

This chain connects TRBV6-2 or TRBV6-3 to TRBJ1-1; D possibly corresponds to TRBD1 (6 bases). V was pared by 5 bases and J by 5 bases, with 21 bases between. The germline CDR1 and CDR2 sequences are MNHEY and SVGEGT. The CDR3 is 16 residues long. The CDR3 reads CASSTARGGARTEAFF. In DNA form, the CDR3 reads TGTGCCAGCAGTACGGCTCGTGGGGGGGCGAGGACTGAAGCTTTCTTT.

V is TRBV7-2 and J is TRBJ1-6; D unclear. V lost 2 bases to trimming and J lost 8 bases, with 19 bases between them. The germline CDR1 and CDR2 sequences are SGHTA and FQGNSA. This CDR3 comprises 17 residues. The CDR3 coding sequence is TGTGCCAGCAGCTTAAATAGTCGGGAGAGGCCGTATTCACCCCTCCACTTT. Its protein is CASSLNSRERPYSPLHF. Full variable domain (outside the CDR3, taken from reference TRBV7-2 and TRBJ1-6): GAGVSQSPSNKVTEKGKDVELRCDPISGHTALYWYRQSLGQGLEFLIYFQGNSAPDKSGLPSDRFSAERTGGSVSTLTIQRTQQEDSAVYLCASSLNSRERPYSPLHFGNGTRLTVT.

This sequence joins TRBV28 and TRBJ2-5; possibly TRBD1 for D (6 bases). The germline V and J ends were trimmed by 6 bases and 2 bases, with 13 bases remaining between them. CDR1 and CDR2 from the germline V gene are MDHEN and SYDVKM. This CDR3 has 14 amino acids. The CDR3 reads CASRSQGSQETQYF. The CDR3 DNA follows: TGTGCCAGCAGATCACAGGGCAGTCAAGAGACCCAGTACTTC.

CDR3 nucleotides: TGTGCCTGGAGTCCTACAGGGTTGGAGACCCAGTACTTC. This sequence encodes CAWSPTGLETQYF. J is TRBJ2-5 and V is TRBV30; tentative D call: TRBD1 (6 bases). Germline-derived CDR1 and CDR2 are GTSNPN and SVGIG (reference sequence). CDR3 length equals 13 residues. With 2 bases removed from V and 5 bases from J, the gap between germline ends came to 12 bases.

V gene TRBV28 combines with J gene TRBJ1-2, with 8 bases matching TRBD1. This CDR3 region has 13 residues. J lost 5 bases, V lost 6 bases, and 5 bases had no gene match. Germline V lookup: CDR1 MDHEN, CDR2 SYDVKM. This CDR3 is CASREDRVYGYTF. The CDR3 nucleotides read TGTGCCAGCAGGGAGGACAGGGTTTATGGCTACACCTTC.

The V and J genes are TRBV19 and TRBJ2-1; no reliable D call. This CDR3 has 13 amino acids. The V gene's germline CDR1 is LNHDA and CDR2 SQIVND (reference sequence). Deletions cut 7 bases from V and 9 bases from J, with 16 bases between. The CDR3 coding sequence is TGTGCCAGTATCGGTTACGGTCTTGGTGAGCAGTTCTTC. Its translation: CASIGYGLGEQFF.

V usage is TRBV5-1 and J usage is TRBJ2-5; TRBD2 matches 11 bases. Trimming removed 5 bases from V and 7 bases from J; junction bases left unmatched: 10. The CDR3 length is 15 residues. Germline V lookup: CDR1 SGHRS, CDR2 YFSETQ. CDR3 coding DNA: TGCGCCAGCAGTCGTACTAGCGGGAGCGGCGGGACCCAGTACTTC. Protein sequence: CASSRTSGSGGTQYF.